This entry is about one TCR beta chain. The data were taken from a study of technical replicates of blood from a few donors. Sequencing used immunoSEQ multiplex PCR; TCRdb keeps in-frame clones, though not all of them. The table records approximately 79,000 clones, 97% of them present only once. This clonotype was obtained from a human donor in good health. The specimen sequenced was T cells isolated from PBMCs.

CDR3 protein: CASSIMGAGRNEQFF. CDR3 DNA sequence: TGTGCCAGTAGTATAATGGGGGCGGGTCGGAATGAGCAGTTCTTC. The chain combines TRBV19 with TRBJ2-1; D is possibly TRBD1 (6 bases). This CDR3 contains 15 residues. The ends were cut back, 2 bases at V and 7 bases at J, with 15 bases in the middle. From germline, CDR1 is LNHDA and CDR2 SQIVND (reference sequence).